This passage covers 6 T cell receptor beta chains from one sample sequenced in a study of Graves' ophthalmopathy and Graves' hyperthyroidism. The TCR beta CDR3 regions underwent amplification from RNA transcripts. The authors performed first-round RT-PCR with HTBI primers and then a second-round multiplex PCR. TCRdb recomputed calls from the multiplex PCR reads with MiXCR, one row per CDR3 protein. In the table there are 600,000 to 950,000 distinct CDR3 sequences, roughly 41% of which are singletons. Material for sequencing was peripheral blood. Every receptor here comes from an adult man with Graves' ophthalmopathy.

The V call is TRBV12-3 or TRBV12-4, the J call TRBJ1-1; 8 nucleotides match TRBD1. The CDR3 has 17 amino acids. With V trimmed by 2 bases and J by 0 bases, 8 bases remained unmatched. This CDR3 reads CASSLRRTGTMNTEAFF. CDR3 DNA sequence: TGTGCCAGCAGTTTACGCCGGACAGGGACGATGAACACTGAAGCTTTCTTT.

The V gene is TRBV11-2, the J gene TRBJ2-5; no reliable D call. The germline V and J ends were trimmed by 1 base and 5 bases, with 8 bases remaining between them. Germline CDR1 SGHAT, CDR2 FQNNGV. This CDR3 has 13 residues. This CDR3 reads CASSLARLETQYF. The DNA for the CDR3 is TGTGCCAGCAGCTTAGCGCGACTGGAGACCCAGTACTTC.

V and J are TRBV10-3 and TRBJ1-1; D is possibly TRBD1 (5 bases). The CDR3 contains 11 residues. Germline values: CDR1 ENHRY, CDR2 SYGVKD. Trimming shortened V by 5 bases and J by 7 bases, and 8 bases separated the two germline ends. The CDR3: CAISQGFEAFF. CDR3 sequence (DNA): TGTGCCATCAGTCAGGGCTTTGAAGCTTTCTTT.

This clonotype was observed a handful of times. The chain recombines TRBV20-1 with TRBJ2-2; D is ambiguous. This CDR3 is 13 amino acids long. The V gene lost 7 bases and the J gene lost 7 bases, with 16 bases spanning the gap. Germline CDR1 reads DFQATT; CDR2 reads SNEGSKA (reference sequence). CDR3 sequence (DNA): TGCAGTGTTACCCGGACGGGTGACGGGGAGCTGTTTTTT. Its protein is CSVTRTGDGELFF.

The gene calls are TRBV20-1 and TRBJ2-3, with a weak D call TRBD1 (6 bases). The germline CDR1 and CDR2 sequences are DFQATT and SNEGSKA (reference sequence). This CDR3 is built from 14 residues. V was trimmed by 5 bases and J by 3 bases, leaving 15 bases between them. The CDR3 loop reads CSARSGEGTDTQYF. As DNA, the CDR3 is TGCAGTGCTCGGTCAGGGGAAGGAACAGATACGCAGTATTTT.

The gene calls are TRBV24-1 and TRBJ2-5, with D perhaps TRBD2 (6 bases). The CDR3 totals 17 residues. Trimming removed 1 base from V and 2 bases from J, with 16 bases in between. The germline gives CDR1 KGHDR, CDR2 SFDVKD. The DNA for the CDR3 is TGTGCCACCAGTGATTTAGTCCGGGGGAGCGAACAAGAGACCCAGTACTTC. Protein product: CATSDLVRGSEQETQYF.